The 9 T cell receptor beta chains below were found in one sample sequenced in a study of vaccination and CD4 T cells after COVID-19. Their target antigens are unknown. Treatment noted: approximately 9-day PBMC culture with coronavirus spike peptide pools or control peptides (ViraFEST assay). The Oncomine TCR Beta short-read assay was what sequenced the DNA obtained from cultured CD4+ T cells. From the PCR reads, TCRdb called clonotypes with MiXCR, one entry per CDR3 protein. The sample includes under 20,000 distinct CDR3 sequences, roughly two fifths of them seen just once. Sample: CD4+ T cells from blood, cultured in vitro, taken before SARS-CoV-2 vaccination. The receptors were gathered from a human donor who had recovered from COVID-19.

The genes are TRBV6-2 or TRBV6-3 and TRBJ2-7; 9 positions match TRBD2. J lost 6 bases, V lost 3 bases, and 18 bases had no gene match. CDR1 and CDR2 (germline): MNHEY, SVGEGT. The CDR3 loop spans 18 amino acids. This CDR3 reads CASSYKSSGRTLAGEQYF. The DNA of the CDR3 is TGTGCCAGCAGTTATAAATCCAGCGGGAGGACTCTCGCGGGCGAGCAGTACTTC.

The sample holds a few counts of this clonotype. The chain combines TRBV2 with TRBJ1-1, with TRBD1 identical over 9 bases. The CDR3 runs 14 residues. CDR1 is SNHLY and CDR2 is FYNNEI in the germline V gene. The V and J ends lost 3 bases and 3 bases, in that order; junction bases with no gene match: 2. The CDR3 region has the DNA TGTGCCAGCAGTGAGGGACAGGGCCACACTGAAGCTTTCTTT. Translated: CASSEGQGHTEAFF.

The chain links TRBV30 to TRBJ1-2, with 11 bases identical to TRBD1. V was clipped by 2 bases and J by 7 bases; unmatched bases: 6. Per the germline V gene, CDR1 is GTSNPN and CDR2 is SVGIG (reference sequence). This CDR3 spans 14 amino acids. DNA for the CDR3: TGTGCCTGGAGTACGGACAGGGGGCGGATTGGCTACACCTTC. It is translated as CAWSTDRGRIGYTF.

The chain combines TRBV19 with TRBJ1-5; D gene ambiguous. Germline-derived CDR1 and CDR2 are LNHDA and SQIVND (reference sequence). Deletions cut 7 bases from V and 4 bases from J, with 11 bases between. This CDR3 has 13 residues. The CDR3 reads CASNVRGNQPQHF. CDR3 nucleotide sequence: TGTGCCAGTAATGTACGGGGAAATCAGCCCCAGCATTTT.

This clonotype was found once. The chain is built from TRBV27 and TRBJ2-1; D is unresolved. The germline CDR1 and CDR2 sequences are MNHEY and SMNVEV (reference sequence). V was pared by 2 bases and J by 0 bases, with 11 bases between. The CDR3 extends over 16 amino acids. CDR3 protein: CASSLNIPSSYNEQFF. CDR3 DNA sequence: TGTGCCAGCAGTTTAAACATACCGAGCTCCTACAATGAGCAGTTCTTC.

Only a few counts were recorded for this clonotype. V and J are TRBV6-1 and TRBJ2-1; the D is unclear. CDR3 length: 11 amino acids. The V and J ends lost 7 bases and 5 bases respectively, with 6 bases between them. CDR1 and CDR2 from the germline V gene are MNHNS and SASEGT. CDR3 sequence (DNA): TGTGCCAGCACCCGAAACAATGAGCAGTTCTTC. This translates into CASTRNNEQFF.

The rearrangement links TRBV7-9 to TRBJ2-3; D perhaps matches TRBD1 (6 bases). Deletions cut 3 bases from V and 2 bases from J, with 9 bases between. CDR3 length: 14 amino acids. Germline-derived CDR1 and CDR2 are SEHNR and FQNEAQ (reference sequence). The CDR3 region is CASSFQGPTDTQYF. In DNA, the CDR3 is TGTGCCAGCAGCTTCCAGGGGCCCACAGATACGCAGTATTTT.

V usage is TRBV20-1 and J usage is TRBJ1-4, with unresolved D. Trimming took off 6 bases at V and 1 base at J, with 12 bases between the two ends. The germline V gene has CDR1 DFQATT and CDR2 SNEGSKA (reference sequence). This CDR3 has 14 amino acids. CDR3: CSALVGGTNEKLFF. The CDR3 bases are TGCAGTGCCCTGGTGGGAGGAACTAATGAAAAACTGTTTTTT.

The chain uses TRBV4-2 and TRBJ2-2; 15 bases agree with TRBD2. CDR1 and CDR2 from the germline V gene are LGHNA and YNFKEQ. The junction had 4 bases not matched to a gene; V was cut back by 4 bases and J by 4 bases. The CDR3 has 17 amino acids. The CDR3 DNA reads as TGTGCCAGCAGCCGCCGGACTAGCGGGAGGGGCACCGGGGAGCTGTTTTTT. Translating it yields CASSRRTSGRGTGELFF.